This TCR beta chain was sequenced for a study of T cells after yellow fever vaccination. Findings and caveats of the study: Most clones from primary vaccination were detected again post-booster (just over 95% CD4, more than 85% CD8). FACS-sorted repertoires could harbor abundant contaminating bulk-population clonotypes. It was a weaker secondary response, yet one that peaked faster, at day 5 versus 15.

They built TCR cDNA with 5'RACE template switching, a step that put in a universal primer site and UMIs. TCRdb called the 5' RACE reads again in MiXCR, with one record for every CDR3 protein. The sample gives 110,000 or so distinct CDR3 sequences, about 6.8% of which show up once; around 2.6% is in the top ten. Germline trimming cut 6 bases from V and 11 bases from J; bases unmatched to any gene: 10. Per germline, CDR1 SGHTA and CDR2 FQGNSA. This CDR3 spans 15 amino acids. This clonotype was seen many times. Its matching antigen is unknown. V and J are TRBV7-2 and TRBJ1-6; 10 bases line up with TRBD1. The sequence derives from a man aged 18 to 30 who received the YFV17D yellow fever vaccine. Specimen: CD4+ T cells sorted from PBMCs, collected roughly seven weeks after the first yellow fever vaccination. The CDR3 DNA reads TGTGCCAGCAGGACTATCCGGGACAGGGGTACACCCCTCCACTTT. It codes for CASRTIRDRGTPLHF.